These 11 T cell receptor beta chains originate from one sample sequenced in a study of T cells in Graves' hyperthyroidism and ophthalmopathy. Amplification targeted TCR beta CDR3 regions from RNA transcripts. A set of HTBI primers served as the primers for a first-round RT-PCR of the TCR CDR3. TCRdb re-called the multiplex PCR reads with MiXCR, one entry per CDR3 protein. The data contain about 610,000 distinct CDR3 sequences, approximately 44% of them singletons. Material for sequencing was peripheral blood or thyroid tissue (not recorded which). Every receptor here comes from a woman in her late teens or twenties with Graves' hyperthyroidism.

This clonotype was counted many times. This rearrangement joins TRBV20-1 to TRBJ2-7, with a tentative D call TRBD1 (5 bases). V was trimmed by 0 bases and J by 1 base, leaving 10 bases between them. The germline V gene has CDR1 DFQATT and CDR2 SNEGSKA (reference sequence). The CDR3 contains 14 residues. This chain's CDR3 is CSARDRVRSYEQYF. CDR3 DNA sequence: TGCAGTGCTAGAGACAGGGTAAGATCCTACGAGCAGTACTTC.

This clonotype was observed a handful of times. The rearrangement uses TRBV5-1 and TRBJ2-3; either TRBD1 or TRBD2 may fit D (6 bases each). The germline V gene encodes CDR1 SGHRS and CDR2 YFSETQ. V gave up 3 bases and J gave up 6 bases, with 17 bases separating them. The length of the CDR3 is 15 residues. CDR3 loop: CASSWEMGGLDTQYF. The CDR3 region has the DNA TGCGCCAGCAGCTGGGAGATGGGGGGCTTGGATACGCAGTATTTT.

The chain carries TRBV12-3 or TRBV12-4 and TRBJ1-2, with TRBD1 matching 12 bases. This CDR3 contains 15 residues. Trimming took 5 bases from V and 7 from J; bases not matched to a gene: 8. The CDR3 region has the DNA TGTGCCAGCAGTACTTCCGGGACAGGGGGCCCTGGCTACACCTTC. It is translated as CASSTSGTGGPGYTF.

The rearrangement joins TRBV19 to TRBJ1-5; TRBD1 aligns across 9 bases. CDR1 and CDR2 from the germline V gene are LNHDA and SQIVND (reference sequence). This CDR3 contains 14 residues. V lost 7 bases, J lost 4 bases, and 5 bases stayed unmatched. CDR3 sequence: CASTTGGTNQPQHF. The CDR3 region has the DNA TGTGCCAGTACGACAGGGGGTACGAATCAGCCCCAGCATTTT.

The chain recombines TRBV20-1 with TRBJ2-7, with 8 bases fitting TRBD1. This CDR3 has 13 residues. The V gene's germline CDR1 is DFQATT and CDR2 SNEGSKA (reference sequence). V dropped 4 bases and J dropped 4; count of bases not matched to a gene: 6. The CDR3 region has the DNA TGCAGTGCTACCAGGACAGGGAGGTACGAGCAGTACTTC. This translates into CSATRTGRYEQYF.

The rearrangement joins TRBV20-1 to TRBJ2-7, with D maybe TRBD1 (5 bases). The CDR3 has 14 residues. Per the germline V gene, CDR1 is DFQATT and CDR2 is SNEGSKA (reference sequence). V lost 0 bases to trimming and J lost 1 base, with 10 bases between them. DNA for the CDR3: TGCAGTGCTAGAGAGACAGCTGATTCCTACGAGCAGTACTTC. This codes for CSARETADSYEQYF.

The chain joins TRBV24-1 to TRBJ2-2; 10 positions match TRBD1. J was trimmed by 5 bases and V by 9 bases; bases with no gene match: 11. Germline V gene sequence: CDR1 KGHDR, CDR2 SFDVKD. The CDR3 sequence is 16 residues long. Here the CDR3 DNA reads TGTGCCACCGGGGGACAGGGGACGATAGAAACCGGGGAGCTGTTTTTT. Protein product: CATGGQGTIETGELFF.

The V and J genes are TRBV7-6 and TRBJ2-7, with a weak D call TRBD2 (6 bases). The germline V gene encodes CDR1 SGHVS and CDR2 FNYEAQ. The V and J ends lost 5 bases and 2 bases respectively, with 16 bases between them. The CDR3 has 15 amino acids. CDR3 sequence: CASSREAGPPYEQYF. The CDR3 region has the DNA TGTGCCAGCAGCAGGGAGGCGGGGCCCCCCTACGAGCAGTACTTC.

This clonotype was observed at least ten times. V and J are TRBV7-6 and TRBJ2-5, with TRBD1 matching over 7 bases. The V segment lost 5 bases and the J segment 1 base; nucleotides outside the gene matches: 4. The CDR3 loop spans 14 amino acids. CDR1 SGHVS and CDR2 FNYEAQ come from the germline V gene. The CDR3 region is CASSQDRAQETQYF. For the CDR3, the DNA is TGTGCCAGCAGCCAAGACAGGGCCCAAGAGACCCAGTACTTC.

J is TRBJ1-1 and V is TRBV2, with 9 bases aligning to TRBD1. V shed 2 bases and J 9 bases; nucleotides not matched to a gene: 10. Germline V gives CDR1 SNHLY, CDR2 FYNNEI. The CDR3 consists of 15 residues. CDR3 in amino acids: CASSELGTGTGQAFF. The CDR3 DNA sequence: TGTGCCAGCAGTGAACTGGGGACAGGGACGGGACAAGCTTTCTTT.

In regard to this clonotype: Being one base from a much bigger clone, this may be a read error. V is TRBV29-1 and J is TRBJ1-5; 9 bases match TRBD1. V lost 7 bases, J lost 1 base, and 5 bases stayed unmatched. Germline loops: CDR1 SQVTM, CDR2 ANQGSEA. This CDR3 has 14 amino acids. The CDR3 protein is CSARQGESNQPQHF. DNA of the CDR3: TGCAGCGCTAGACAGGGGGAGAGCAATCAGCCCCAGCATTTT.